The present TCR beta chain was sequenced within a study of T cells in Graves' hyperthyroidism and ophthalmopathy. The length of the CDR3 is 15 residues. V lost 0 bases to trimming and J lost 5 bases, with 10 bases between them. Germline CDR1 and CDR2: MNHEY and SMNVEV (reference sequence). Amplification targeted TCR beta CDR3 regions from RNA transcripts. HTBI primers drove first-round RT-PCR of the TCR CDR3. MiXCR was run by TCRdb on the multiplex PCR reads, yielding one entry per CDR3 protein. The sample includes 600,000 or so distinct CDR3 sequences, around 14% seen only once; the top ten take about 7%.

Material: blood. This receptor was taken from a young woman with Graves' ophthalmopathy. This chain joins TRBV27 and TRBJ1-4; D remains unclear. CDR3 coding DNA: TGTGCCAGCAGTTTATCGGGGATCCCAAATGAAAAACTGTTTTTT. Protein sequence: CASSLSGIPNEKLFF.